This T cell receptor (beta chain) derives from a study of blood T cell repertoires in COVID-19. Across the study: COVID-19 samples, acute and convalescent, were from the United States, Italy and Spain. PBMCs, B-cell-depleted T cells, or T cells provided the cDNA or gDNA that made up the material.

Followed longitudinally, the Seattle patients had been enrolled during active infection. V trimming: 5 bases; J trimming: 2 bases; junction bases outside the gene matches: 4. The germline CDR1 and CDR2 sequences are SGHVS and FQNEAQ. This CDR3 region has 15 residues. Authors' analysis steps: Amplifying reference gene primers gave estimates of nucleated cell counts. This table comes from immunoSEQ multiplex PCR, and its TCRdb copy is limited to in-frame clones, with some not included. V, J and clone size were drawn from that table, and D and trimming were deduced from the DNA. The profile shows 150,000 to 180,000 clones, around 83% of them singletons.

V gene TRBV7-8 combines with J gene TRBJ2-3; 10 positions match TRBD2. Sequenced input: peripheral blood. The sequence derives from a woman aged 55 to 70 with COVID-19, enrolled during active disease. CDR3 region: CASSRGLAVTDTQYF. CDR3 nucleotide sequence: TGTGCCAGCAGCCGAGGACTAGCGGTCACAGATACGCAGTATTTT. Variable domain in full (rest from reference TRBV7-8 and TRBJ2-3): GAGVSQSPRYKVAKRGQDVALRCDPISGHVSLFWYQQALGQGPEFLTYFQNEAQLDKSGLPSDRFFAERPEGSVSTLKIQRTQQEDSAVYLCASSRGLAVTDTQYFGPGTRLTVL.